What follows are 29 T cell receptor beta chains derived from one specimen sequenced in a study of blood T cell repertoires in COVID-19. Method: immunoSEQ multiplex PCR; TCRdb's copy keeps in-frame clones and lacks some. Of around 230,000 clones in the sample, about four fifths are singletons; the top ten hold roughly 10%. Sequenced input: peripheral blood. Receptor source: a woman over 75 with acute or convalescent COVID-19.

The CDR3 DNA follows: TGTGCCAGCAGCTTGACAGGGAGTGGCGGCTACACCTTC. Amino acid sequence: CASSLTGSGGYTF. The V gene is TRBV5-8, the J gene TRBJ1-2; a possible D gene is TRBD1 (6 bases). Germline V gene data show CDR1 as SGHTS and CDR2 as YDEGEE. The CDR3 runs to 13 residues. Trimming took 1 base from V and 8 from J, leaving 12 bases between them.

The chain is built from TRBV6-5 and TRBJ2-5; perhaps TRBD2 as D (7 bases). This CDR3 is 14 amino acids long. The germline V gene encodes CDR1 MNHEY and CDR2 SVGAGI. V was trimmed by 4 bases and J by 2 bases, leaving 11 bases between them. The CDR3 is CASSSGGPQETQYF. The CDR3 nucleotides read TGTGCCAGCAGTTCCGGGGGGCCTCAAGAGACCCAGTACTTC.

The chain joins TRBV30 to TRBJ2-1; the D is unclear. The length of the CDR3 is 13 residues. Germline lookup yields CDR1 GTSNPN and CDR2 SVGIG (reference sequence). The V end lost 5 bases, the J end lost 4 bases, and 12 bases lay between the germline ends. The CDR3 sequence: CAWDTSRYNEQFF. The CDR3 DNA sequence: TGTGCCTGGGATACCTCTAGGTACAATGAGCAGTTCTTC.

V usage is TRBV2 and J usage is TRBJ2-5, with 10 bases matching TRBD2. After removal of 6 bases from V and 5 bases from J, the junction contained 6 bases not matched to a gene. Looked up from germline, CDR1 is SNHLY and CDR2 is FYNNEI. CDR3 length equals 14 residues. CDR3 amino acids: CASSTPGLAETQYF. Written as DNA, the CDR3 is TGTGCCAGCAGCACTCCGGGACTAGCGGAGACCCAGTACTTC.

The rearrangement joins TRBV10-3 to TRBJ1-2, with D hard to call. V was pared by 0 bases and J by 7 bases, with 9 bases between. The CDR3 extends over 13 amino acids. CDR1 ENHRY and CDR2 SYGVKD come from the germline V gene. The CDR3 here is CAISESNGVGYTF. The CDR3 coding sequence is TGTGCCATCAGTGAGTCGAACGGGGTTGGCTACACCTTC.

J is TRBJ2-7 and V is TRBV5-1; D is unclear. V shed 0 bases and J shed 2 bases, with 12 bases lying between them. Germline loops: CDR1 SGHRS, CDR2 YFSETQ. CDR3 size: 15 residues. The CDR3 loop is CASSLALTPTYEQYF. CDR3 nucleotide sequence: TGCGCCAGCAGCTTGGCCTTGACACCAACCTACGAGCAGTACTTC.

This chain uses TRBV19 with TRBJ2-7; possible D gene TRBD1, 6 bases. V shed 5 bases and J shed 3 bases, with 11 bases lying between them. This CDR3 spans 13 amino acids. From germline, CDR1 is LNHDA and CDR2 SQIVND (reference sequence). The CDR3 nucleotides are TGTGCCAGTAGTCTTGGACAGATCTACGAGCAGTACTTC. This sequence encodes CASSLGQIYEQYF.

The V gene is TRBV11-3, the J gene TRBJ2-2, with D possibly TRBD1 on 6 matching bases. This CDR3 has 16 residues. Trimming shortened V by 4 bases and J by 2 bases, and 14 bases separated the two germline ends. In germline, CDR1 is SGHNT, CDR2 YENEEA. The CDR3 is CASSSGQSTNTGELFF. CDR3 bases: TGTGCCAGCAGCTCCGGACAGAGCACTAACACCGGGGAGCTGTTTTTT. The full variable domain, completed using reference TRBV11-3 and TRBJ2-2, is EAGVVQSPRYKIIEKKQPVAFWCNPISGHNTLYWYLQNLGQGPELLIRYENEEAVDDSQLPKDRFSAERLKGVDSTLKIQPAELGDSAVYLCASSSGQSTNTGELFFGEGSRLTVL.

With regard to this clone: The sample holds other DNA sequences that translate to the same CDR3. The chain has TRBV7-2 and TRBJ1-5; 7 bases fit TRBD1. The ends lost 1 base at V and 4 bases at J; junction bases unmatched: 1. The CDR3 sequence is 14 residues long. Germline assignment: CDR1 SGHTA and CDR2 FQGNSA. CDR3 nucleotide sequence: TGTGCCAGCAGCTTAGACAGGGGAAATCAGCCCCAGCATTTT. Translation: CASSLDRGNQPQHF.

Only one count was recorded for this clone. Here the CDR3 reads CASSPTGGYGYTF. The CDR3 DNA follows: TGTGCCAGCAGTCCGACAGGGGGCTATGGCTACACCTTC. The chain couples TRBV27 to TRBJ1-2, with TRBD1 identical over 9 bases. The CDR3 covers 13 residues. Germline values: CDR1 MNHEY, CDR2 SMNVEV (reference sequence). The V gene end was trimmed by 5 bases and the J gene end by 4 bases; junction bases not matched to a gene: 2.

The chain couples TRBV5-1 to TRBJ1-2, with D possibly matching TRBD1 (5 bases). The CDR3 is 15 residues long. V shed 4 bases and J shed 3 bases, with 16 bases lying between them. Germline V gene sequence: CDR1 SGHRS, CDR2 YFSETQ. CDR3 in amino acids: CASSDRGGNDYGYTF. As DNA, the CDR3 is TGCGCCAGCAGCGATCGTGGGGGGAATGACTATGGCTACACCTTC.

This chain joins TRBV2 and TRBJ2-3, with D unclear. The length of the CDR3 is 15 residues. Trimming stripped 8 bases from V and 0 bases from J, with 15 bases between. Germline CDR1 SNHLY, CDR2 FYNNEI. The CDR3 region is CASSSRTPSTDTQYF. The DNA of the CDR3 is TGTGCCAGCTCGAGCCGAACTCCTAGCACAGATACGCAGTATTTT. The variable domain in full, completed from reference TRBV2 and TRBJ2-3, reads EPEVTQTPSHQVTQMGQEVILRCVPISNHLYFYWYRQILGQKVEFLVSFYNNEISEKSEIFDDQFSVERPDGSNFTLKIRSTKLEDSAMYFCASSSRTPSTDTQYFGPGTRLTVL.

V gene TRBV5-4 combines with J gene TRBJ1-1; TRBD1 matches 7 bases. Looked up from germline, CDR1 is SGHNT and CDR2 is YYREEE (reference sequence). This CDR3 is 14 amino acids long. J was trimmed by 2 bases and V by 5 bases; bases with no gene match: 6. The CDR3 region has the DNA TGTGCCAGCAGTAGAACAGGGGTAAACACTGAAGCTTTCTTT. It specifies CASSRTGVNTEAFF.

As DNA, the CDR3 is TGTGCCAGTAGTCTACGGGACAACTCCTACAATGAGCAGTTCTTC. This gives the protein CASSLRDNSYNEQFF. V is TRBV19 and J is TRBJ2-1, with D possibly TRBD1 on 6 matching bases. The V gene lost 5 bases and the J gene lost 0 bases, with 11 bases spanning the gap. This CDR3 comprises 15 residues. Per germline, CDR1 LNHDA and CDR2 SQIVND (reference sequence).

About this clone itself: The same CDR3 also results from other DNA sequences found in this sample. The chain is built from TRBV5-1 and TRBJ1-2, with D possibly TRBD1 on 5 matching bases. Trimming took off 4 bases at V and 2 bases at J, with 9 bases between the two ends. There are 13 residues in the CDR3. Germline CDR1 SGHRS, CDR2 YFSETQ. Written as DNA, the CDR3 is TGCGCCAGCAGCCCTCAGGGCAACTATGGCTACACCTTC. Protein: CASSPQGNYGYTF.

V gene TRBV7-9 combines with J gene TRBJ2-5; D uncertain. V lost 5 bases to trimming and J lost 0 bases, with 10 bases between them. From germline, CDR1 is SEHNR and CDR2 FQNEAQ (reference sequence). This CDR3 spans 14 amino acids. CDR3 protein: CASSLQSYQETQYF. The DNA for the CDR3 is TGTGCCAGCAGCCTACAGTCTTACCAAGAGACCCAGTACTTC.

This chain uses TRBV15 with TRBJ2-5; TRBD1 matches 9 bases. Trimming removed 5 bases from V and 4 bases from J; junction bases left unmatched: 11. This CDR3 contains 16 residues. CDR1 and CDR2 from the germline V gene are LNHNV and YYDKDF (reference sequence). CDR3 amino acids: CATSYSTGGLRETQYF. DNA of the CDR3: TGTGCCACCAGCTACTCGACAGGGGGATTGAGAGAGACCCAGTACTTC.

The chain employs TRBV10-3 and TRBJ1-4; perhaps TRBD1 as D (6 bases). The CDR3 consists of 13 residues. CDR1 is ENHRY, CDR2 SYGVKD, per germline. V was trimmed by 10 bases and J by 5 bases, leaving 14 bases between them. The CDR3 loop reads CATRGGGNEKLFF. Written as DNA, the CDR3 is TGTGCCACCAGGGGCGGGGGAAATGAAAAACTGTTTTTT.

This clone was seen a few times. The genes are TRBV24-1 and TRBJ1-1, with D possibly being TRBD1 (5 bases). This CDR3 is built from 14 residues. Deletions cut 9 bases from V and 3 bases from J, with 16 bases between. The germline V gene has CDR1 KGHDR and CDR2 SFDVKD. CDR3 loop: CATRPGGKDTEAFF. CDR3 sequence (DNA): TGTGCCACCCGCCCCGGGGGTAAGGACACTGAAGCTTTCTTT.

This chain connects TRBV7-8 to TRBJ1-6, with D perhaps TRBD1 (5 bases). Germline assignment: CDR1 SGHVS and CDR2 FQNEAQ. The CDR3 length is 17 residues. The V end lost 5 bases, the J end lost 0 bases, and 14 bases lay between the germline ends. The CDR3 sequence: CASSRQTESSYNSPLHF. In nucleotides, the CDR3 is TGTGCCAGCAGCCGCCAGACAGAGAGCTCCTATAATTCACCCCTCCACTTT. The variable domain in full, with the rest retrieved from reference TRBV7-8 and TRBJ1-6, is GAGVSQSPRYKVAKRGQDVALRCDPISGHVSLFWYQQALGQGPEFLTYFQNEAQLDKSGLPSDRFFAERPEGSVSTLKIQRTQQEDSAVYLCASSRQTESSYNSPLHFGNGTRLTVT.

The V call is TRBV30, the J call TRBJ2-1; 9 bases fit TRBD1. V lost 0 bases, J lost 4 bases, and 4 bases stayed unmatched. The CDR3 has 15 residues. Germline V gives CDR1 GTSNPN, CDR2 SVGIG (reference sequence). The CDR3 loop is CAWSVQTGGYNEQFF. The CDR3 region has the DNA TGTGCCTGGAGTGTACAGACAGGGGGGTACAATGAGCAGTTCTTC.

The chain recombines TRBV2 with TRBJ2-7; D is unclear. Germline CDR1 is SNHLY and CDR2 is FYNNEI. There are 10 residues in the CDR3. V gave up 5 bases and J gave up 7 bases, with 6 bases separating them. The CDR3 nucleotides are TGTGCCAGCAGTTTACAGGAGCAGTACTTC. It codes for CASSLQEQYF.

The V gene is TRBV7-3, the J gene TRBJ2-2; the match to TRBD1 covers 8 bases. The germline V gene encodes CDR1 SGHTA and CDR2 FQGTGA. The V segment lost 5 bases and the J segment 7 bases; nucleotides outside the gene matches: 9. There are 15 residues in the CDR3. The CDR3 coding sequence is TGTGCCAGCAGCCCACAGACAGGGGCGGTCGGGGAGCTGTTTTTT. Translating it yields CASSPQTGAVGELFF.

V gene TRBV28 combines with J gene TRBJ1-1; 9 bases match TRBD1. The CDR3 consists of 13 residues. CDR1 is MDHEN, CDR2 SYDVKM, per germline. V was clipped by 3 bases and J by 8 bases; unmatched bases: 4. The CDR3 spells CASSLTGQGEAFF. The CDR3 DNA is TGTGCCAGCAGTTTGACGGGACAGGGAGAAGCTTTCTTT. Full variable domain (rest looked up from reference TRBV28 and TRBJ1-1): DVKVTQSSRYLVKRTGEKVFLECVQDMDHENMFWYRQDPGLGLRLIYFSYDVKMKEKGDIPEGYSVSREKKERFSLILESASTNQTSMYLCASSLTGQGEAFFGQGTRLTVV.

The J gene is TRBJ1-1, the V gene TRBV18, with TRBD1 identical over 7 bases. The CDR3 sequence is 16 residues long. Germline V lookup: CDR1 KGHSH, CDR2 LQKENI. V was clipped by 3 bases and J by 5 bases; unmatched bases: 12. This CDR3 reads CASSPYRGGVDTEAFF. The CDR3 DNA reads TGTGCCAGCTCACCCTACAGAGGGGGCGTAGATACTGAAGCTTTCTTT.

The CDR3 loop reads CASSLGQGRGYTF. In DNA, the CDR3 is TGCGCCAGCAGCCTTGGACAGGGGAGGGGCTACACCTTC. The rearrangement uses TRBV5-1 and TRBJ1-2; 9 bases map to TRBD1. Germline V lookup: CDR1 SGHRS, CDR2 YFSETQ. Trimming cost V 4 bases and J 8 bases; bases outside gene matches: 6. The CDR3 runs 13 residues. Based on the CDR3 plus reference TRBV5-1 and TRBJ1-2, the full variable domain is KAGVTQTPRYLIKTRGQQVTLSCSPISGHRSVSWYQQTPGQGLQFLFEYFSETQRNKGNFPGRFSGRQFSNSRSEMNVSTLELGDSALYLCASSLGQGRGYTFGSGTRLTVV.

This clone was seen just once. Germline is not matched at one junction end, which may reflect a read error. The CDR3 DNA follows: TGTGCCAGCAGGGAGGGGGGGACAGGGTCCTACAATGAACAGTTCTTC. Amino acids: CASREGGTGSYNEQFF. The gene calls are TRBV7-9 and TRBJ2-1; TRBD1 matches 9 bases. Germline lookup yields CDR1 SEHNR and CDR2 FQNEAQ (reference sequence). The CDR3 is 16 amino acids. Complete variable domain (other parts from reference TRBV7-9 and TRBJ2-1): DTGVSQNPRHKITKRGQNVTFRCDPISEHNRLYWYRQTLGQGPEFLTYFQNEAQLEKSRLLSDRFSAERPKGSFSTLEIQRTEQGDSAMYLCASREGGTGSYNEQFFGPGTRLTVL.

The gene calls are TRBV29-1 and TRBJ1-5; 8 positions match TRBD1. There are 13 residues in the CDR3. Germline values: CDR1 SQVTM, CDR2 ANQGSEA. The V segment lost 4 bases and the J segment 5 bases; nucleotides outside the gene matches: 4. This chain's CDR3 is CSVGTGWDQPQHF. As DNA, the CDR3 is TGCAGCGTTGGGACAGGGTGGGATCAGCCCCAGCATTTT.

This clone was detected ten times or more. CDR3 loop: CASREGSNQPQHF. The CDR3 nucleotides read TGTGCCAGCAGAGAGGGTAGCAATCAGCCCCAGCATTTT. The rearrangement uses TRBV2 and TRBJ1-5; D is ambiguous. The CDR3 is 13 amino acids. The V end was cut by 6 bases, the J end by 0 bases, with 6 bases between. In germline, CDR1 is SNHLY, CDR2 FYNNEI.